This T cell receptor (beta chain) was sequenced for a study of siplizumab effects on memory and regulatory T cells. TCRdb's table, derived via immunoSEQ multiplex PCR, lists solely in-frame clones and lacks some. The sample contains about 100,000 clones, around 94% of which appear only once. Study-level points and caveats: Significant reduction of alloreactive sequences traceable to unstimulated CD4+ memory cells was observed with siplizumab. Memory cells seemed less diverse than naive T cells, which seemed major alloresponse contributors.

V lost 4 bases and J lost 3, with 11 bases in between. The CDR3 runs to 13 residues. CDR1 is SGHNT, CDR2 YYREEE, per germline (reference sequence). In the case of this clone: What it binds is unknown.

The chain is built from TRBV5-4 and TRBJ2-7, with D possibly being TRBD1 (6 bases). The receptor's source is a human donor in good health. Material for sequencing was Tregs sorted from blood. The CDR3 nucleotides read TGTGCCAGCAGCCAACAGGGCCTCTACGAGCAGTACTTC. It yields the protein CASSQQGLYEQYF.